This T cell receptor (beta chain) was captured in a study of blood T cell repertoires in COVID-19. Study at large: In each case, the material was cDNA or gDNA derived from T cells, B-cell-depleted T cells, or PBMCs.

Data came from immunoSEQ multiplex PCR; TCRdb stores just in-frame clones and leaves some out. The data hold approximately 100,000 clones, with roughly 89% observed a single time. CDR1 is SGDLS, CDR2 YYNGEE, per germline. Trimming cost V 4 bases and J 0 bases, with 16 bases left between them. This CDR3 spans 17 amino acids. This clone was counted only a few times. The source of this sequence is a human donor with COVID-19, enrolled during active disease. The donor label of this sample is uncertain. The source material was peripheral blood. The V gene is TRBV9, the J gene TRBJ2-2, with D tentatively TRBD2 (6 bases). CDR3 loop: CASSTTGLVANTGELFF. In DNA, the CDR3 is TGTGCCAGCAGCACCACGGGACTCGTCGCGAACACCGGGGAGCTGTTTTTT. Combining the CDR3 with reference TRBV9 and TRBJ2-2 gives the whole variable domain DSGVTQTPKHLITATGQRVTLRCSPRSGDLSVYWYQQSLDQGLQFLIQYYNGEERAKGNILERFSAQQFPDLHSELNLSSLELGDSALYFCASSTTGLVANTGELFFGEGSRLTVL.